The present entry profiles one T cell receptor (beta chain) with its context. What it recognizes is unknown. A junction end diverges from the germline sequence, so it may reflect a read error. The method was immunoSEQ multiplex PCR; TCRdb's version includes in-frame clones alone and lacks a portion of them. The table has approximately 82,000 clones, approximately 91% seen once. The CDR3 consists of 13 residues. Germline CDR1 reads SGHNT; CDR2 reads YENEEA. These data belong to a study of T cell responses to AZD1222 COVID-19 vaccine. Overall study findings and caveats: After two AZD1222 doses, spike-specific TCR breadth and depth rose versus day 0.

The sequence was obtained from an adult in good health. V is TRBV11-3 and J is TRBJ1-5; no clear D. Sequenced material: peripheral blood, taken on day 0 of AZD1222 vaccination. The CDR3 nucleotides are TGTGCCAGCAGCTTGCAGTGCAATCAGCCCCAACATTTT. Translating it yields CASSLQCNQPQHF.